One TCR beta chain is described in this entry. This receptor's antigen is unknown. Base qualities are not recorded, but no much larger clone differs from it by a single base. TCRbeta CDR3 regions were amplified from genomic DNA using the immunoSEQ Assay, a bias-controlled multiplex PCR. Regarding the original processing steps: The number of nucleated cells in each sample was estimated by amplification of reference gene primers within the assay. To quantify the absolute abundance of each unique TCRbeta CDR3 rearrangement, sequence reads were collapsed and filtered. For each sample, productive Simpson clonality was calculated as the square root of Simpson's diversity index over productive rearrangements. TCRdb stores this immuneACCESS table with in-frame sequences only. Part of the clones is absent; in the studies checked, under half of the shortfall reflects unresolved V genes, and no reason is known for the rest. That table gives V, J and clone size, and the DNA gave D and trimming. This sample is represented by approximately 170,000 clones; about 85% of them were singletons. The top ten constitute over 10% of the sample.

The data stem from a study of blood T cell repertoires in COVID-19 (dated by TCRdb to about 2020). At the level of the whole study: Samples covering the acute and convalescent phases of COVID-19 were provided by collaborators in the United States, Italy and Spain. The repertoires were made available in a free public database intended to serve as a resource for research on the immune response to SARS-CoV-2. The material from the prospective study consisted of cDNA or gDNA derived from T cells, B-cell-depleted T cells, or PBMCs. HLA class I and class II types, where available, came from metadata supplied by the sample provider rather than from assay-based typing. Nearly every sample came with metadata listing a de-identified subject ID, COVID-19 status, age in years and sex. Subjects who had been exposed to COVID-19, were actively infected with it, or had recovered from it provided the deeply sampled blood TCRbeta repertoires that made up the dataset. The samples were drawn from two sources: the first 160 participants of the ongoing ImmuneRACE study, and approximately 1,300 subjects contributed by 6 global collaborators. General conclusions and limits of the study: How much clinical and demographic metadata was included differed by source and by participant, and the metadata was provided uncurated.

V loses 8 bases, J loses 0 bases, and the germline ends lie 5 bases apart. The CDR3 spans 11 residues, from the cysteine through the phenylalanine. CDR3 DNA is the only sequence kept; it has 33 bases, read in frame from the first base. Per the germline V gene (reference sequence), SGHKS is the CDR1 and YYEKEE is the CDR2. Another Seattle source contributed samples from volunteer blood donors who had recovered from COVID-19. Collaborating institutions collected whole blood in K2EDTA tubes following their own protocols. Collaborator samples were shipped for TCRbeta analysis as frozen whole blood, isolated PBMCs, or DNA extracted from either sample type.

Recombination linked TRBV5-5 to TRBJ1-1, with the D segment identity uncertain. The sequence was collected from a man aged 70 or older who had recovered from COVID-19. Sequences were obtained from peripheral blood. The DNA sequence reads TGTGCCAGTCTAGTGAACACTGAAGCTTTCTTT. It translates as CASLVNTEAFF.